Here is one T cell receptor (beta chain) with its context. What this receptor recognizes is not known. Base qualities are missing; no much larger clone stands one base away. TCRdb names Illumina HiSeq 2500 as the instrument used. Quantitative 5'-RACE with molecular barcodes was used to prepare TCR beta libraries. The authors' analysis ran thus. Disease-linked TCR variants were identified with a new computational method built on a probabilistic model of VDJ rearrangement. TCRdb reran the public reads through fastp at Q25 and MiXCR, keeping productive beta chains. Rows with a matching CDR3 protein are joined into one entry that keeps the most common DNA and genes. TCRdb, not the authors, supplied the V and J calls. Here the sample has some 840,000 distinct CDR3 sequences; approximately 10% occur a single time. 0.51% of the sample goes to the ten largest clones. This sample was taken from a study of CD8 T cells in ankylosing spondylitis (dated by TCRdb to 2016 to 2017). Turning to the overall study: The study set out to find disease-linked TCR variants by profiling T cell receptor beta repertoires in ankylosing spondylitis patients and healthy donors. The whole study cohort included about a hundred healthy donors and 25 ankylosing spondylitis patients. Peripheral blood was sampled, and synovial fluid was also collected from ankylosing spondylitis patients. Study-level results and caveats: A TCR beta motif of several highly homologous amino acid variants appeared characteristic of blood from ankylosing spondylitis patients. The disease-linked clones were reported to be significantly enriched in matched synovial fluid samples from ankylosing spondylitis patients. Some of the motif variants had been reported before in the synovial fluid and blood of reactive arthritis patients, a finding that suggests common disease-initiation mechanisms. The disease-linked clones had a CD8+ phenotype and were found at relatively low frequencies in peripheral blood.

The CDR3 covers 16 residues, taking in both the cysteine and the phenylalanine. Only the CDR3 part of the read is kept: 48 bases, read in frame from the first base. Compared with germline, V lacks 2 bases and J lacks 5 bases; bases without a gene match: 6. CDR1 and CDR2 are drawn from the germline V gene: KGHSH, LQKENI. The chain joins TRBV18 to TRBJ2-1; 10 junctional bases match TRBD2. The TCR originated in a male donor with ankylosing spondylitis. The material sequenced was blood, either unsorted or a sorted T cell fraction (not recorded which). The nucleotides are TGTGCCAGCTCACCAATTCTAGCGGGGGCCAACAATGAGCAGTTCTTC. Protein translation: CASSPILAGANNEQFF.